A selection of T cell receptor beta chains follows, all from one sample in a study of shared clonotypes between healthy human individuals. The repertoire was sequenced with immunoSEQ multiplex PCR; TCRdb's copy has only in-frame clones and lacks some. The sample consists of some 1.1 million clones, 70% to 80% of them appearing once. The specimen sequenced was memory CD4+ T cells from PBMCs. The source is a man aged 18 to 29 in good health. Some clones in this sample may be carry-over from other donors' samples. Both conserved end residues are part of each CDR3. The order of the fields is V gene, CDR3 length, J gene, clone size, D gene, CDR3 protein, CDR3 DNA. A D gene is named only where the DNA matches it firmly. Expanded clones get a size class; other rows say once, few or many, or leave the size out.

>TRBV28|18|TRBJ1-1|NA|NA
CASRPNRVLGESNTEAFF
TGTGCCAGCAGGCCAAACAGGGTGCTCGGGGAATCGAACACTGAAGCTTTCTTT
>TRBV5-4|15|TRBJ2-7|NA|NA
CASTVTGPSSSEQYF
TGTGCCAGCACAGTAACAGGGCCCTCCTCGAGCGAGCAGTACTTC
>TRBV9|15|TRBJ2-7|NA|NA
CASSVGQGLTHEQYF
TGTGCCAGCAGCGTAGGGCAGGGCCTAACCCACGAGCAGTACTTC
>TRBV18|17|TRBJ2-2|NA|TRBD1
CASSPLQTGPNTGELFF
TGTGCCAGCTCACCTCTCCAGACAGGGCCGAACACCGGGGAGCTGTTTTTT
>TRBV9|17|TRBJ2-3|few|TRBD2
CASSVGSGANTVDTQYF
TGTGCCAGCAGCGTAGGTAGCGGGGCCAATACAGTGGATACGCAGTATTTT
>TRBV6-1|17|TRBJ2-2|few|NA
CASRELTGVGNTGELFF
TGTGCCAGCAGGGAACTCACGGGAGTCGGGAACACCGGGGAGCTGTTTTTT
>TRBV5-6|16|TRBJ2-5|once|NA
CASSPAARTPPETQYF
TGTGCCAGCAGCCCCGCGGCCCGGACCCCTCCTGAGACCCAGTACTTC
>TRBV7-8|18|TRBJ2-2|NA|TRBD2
CASSWGLAYGLNTGELFF
TGTGCCAGCAGCTGGGGACTAGCGTACGGTCTTAACACCGGGGAGCTGTTTTTT
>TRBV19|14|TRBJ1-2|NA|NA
CASSRGTGWYGYTF
TGTGCCAGTAGTAGGGGGACGGGTTGGTATGGCTACACCTTC
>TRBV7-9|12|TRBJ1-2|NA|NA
CASSLGGKGYTF
TGTGCCAGCAGCTTAGGCGGGAAGGGCTACACCTTC
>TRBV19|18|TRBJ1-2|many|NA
CASSMGAGTPALFDGYTF
TGTGCCAGTAGTATGGGGGCCGGGACGCCAGCTTTATTCGATGGCTACACCTTC
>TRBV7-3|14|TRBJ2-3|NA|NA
CASSLRGITDTQYF
TGTGCCAGCAGCTTACGCGGGATCACAGATACGCAGTATTTT
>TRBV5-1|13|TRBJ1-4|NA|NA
CASGRELRGKLFF
TGCGCCAGCGGCCGGGAACTAAGGGGAAAACTGTTTTTT
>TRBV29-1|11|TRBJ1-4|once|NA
CSVRDNEKLFF
TGCAGCGTCCGGGATAATGAAAAACTGTTTTTT
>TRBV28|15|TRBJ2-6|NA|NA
CASSSPGAGANVLTF
TGTGCCAGTAGTTCCCCCGGGGCTGGGGCCAACGTCCTGACTTTC
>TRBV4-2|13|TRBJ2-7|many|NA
CASSQGPSYEQYF
TGTGCCAGCAGCCAAGGTCCCTCCTACGAGCAGTACTTC
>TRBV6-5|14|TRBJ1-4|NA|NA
CASTHPRGSEKLFF
TGTGCCAGCACTCACCCGAGGGGTTCTGAAAAACTGTTTTTT